One and the same sample provided the 28 T cell receptor beta chains below, sequenced in a study of blood T cells in healthy people across ages. A second PCR, run for about 7 to 11 cycles, used a sample-barcoded 5' primer plus a J-beta primer mix. TCRdb re-analysed the 5' RACE reads in MiXCR, keeping a single row per CDR3 protein. The repertoire holds about 1.7 million distinct CDR3 sequences, with roughly 28% as singletons. Sequenced: blood. The receptors originated from a woman aged 25-40 years in good health.

This clonotype was seen many times. CDR3 in DNA: TGTGCCAGCAGTGAGAACTCCAGTGAGCAGTTCTTC. Residues: CASSENSSEQFF. The chain couples TRBV6-1 to TRBJ2-1; no clear D. V dropped 3 bases and J dropped 9 bases, with 9 bases sitting between them. The CDR3 covers 12 residues. The germline gives CDR1 MNHNS, CDR2 SASEGT.

Points on this clonotype: This may stem from a read error, because a much larger clone lies one nucleotide away. V usage is TRBV5-5 and J usage is TRBJ2-7; 10 nucleotides agree with TRBD1. From germline, CDR1 is SGHKS and CDR2 YYEKEE (reference sequence). The length of the CDR3 is 16 residues. CDR3 region: CPSRYSGGTGAYEQYF. As DNA, the CDR3 is TGTCCCAGCAGGTACTCCGGTGGGACAGGGGCCTACGAGCAGTACTTC.

There are a few counts of this clonotype. The chain joins TRBV5-1 to TRBJ1-4, with D maybe TRBD1 (6 bases). The germline V gene encodes CDR1 SGHRS and CDR2 YFSETQ. V lost 0 bases and J lost 4, with 10 bases in between. CDR3 length: 15 amino acids. The CDR3 DNA reads TGCGCCAGCAGCTTGGCGCCGGACAGTAATGAAAAACTGTTTTTT. It yields the protein CASSLAPDSNEKLFF.

The V and J genes are TRBV4-2 and TRBJ2-5, with TRBD2 matching 11 bases. Unmatched junction bases numbered 9, after V lost 4 bases and J lost 5 bases. Germline CDR1 and CDR2: LGHNA and YNFKEQ. The CDR3 is 16 amino acids. This CDR3 reads CASSRLAGGPGETQYF. CDR3 coding DNA: TGTGCCAGCAGCCGTTTAGCGGGGGGGCCTGGGGAGACCCAGTACTTC.

This clonotype was detected ten times or more. V is TRBV7-2 and J is TRBJ2-3; 8 nucleotides agree with TRBD2. The CDR3 has 16 residues. Germline V CDR1 and CDR2: SGHTA, FQGNSA. V lost 2 bases and J lost 2; bases outside the gene matches: 6. CDR3 nucleotide sequence: TGTGCCAGCAGCTTAATCTCGGGAGGGGTCACAGATACGCAGTATTTT. Its protein product is CASSLISGGVTDTQYF. Based on the CDR3 plus reference TRBV7-2 and TRBJ2-3, the full variable domain is GAGVSQSPSNKVTEKGKDVELRCDPISGHTALYWYRQSLGQGLEFLIYFQGNSAPDKSGLPSDRFSAERTGGSVSTLTIQRTQQEDSAVYLCASSLISGGVTDTQYFGPGTRLTVL.

CDR3 residues: CASNPSGGAFPGELFF. CDR3 bases: TGTGCCAGCAATCCTAGCGGGGGGGCTTTCCCCGGGGAGCTGTTTTTT. The chain couples TRBV28 to TRBJ2-2; 12 bases line up with TRBD2. V shed 7 bases, J shed 6 bases, and the junction held 9 bases outside the gene matches. Germline values: CDR1 MDHEN, CDR2 SYDVKM. This CDR3 comprises 16 residues.

The V gene is TRBV29-1, the J gene TRBJ2-1, with TRBD1 matching over 8 bases. J was trimmed by 8 bases and V by 0 bases; bases with no gene match: 9. Per the germline V gene, CDR1 is SQVTM and CDR2 is ANQGSEA. The CDR3 has 15 amino acids. CDR3 in amino acids: CSVEDRAGGKDEQFF. CDR3 in DNA: TGCAGCGTTGAAGATCGGGCAGGGGGCAAGGATGAGCAGTTCTTC.

Turning to this clonotype: The missing conserved phenylalanine or tryptophan at the end of this CDR3 makes a read error likely. This rearrangement joins TRBV2 to TRBJ2-1, with D maybe TRBD2 (7 bases). V lost 4 bases to trimming and J lost 7 bases, with 23 bases between them. Germline assignment: CDR1 SNHLY and CDR2 FYNNEI. This CDR3 contains 17 residues. In DNA form, the CDR3 reads TGTGCCAGCAGTGGACCACAGGGAGGGGGGGCCTTTAATGAGCAGTTCGTC. Translating gives CASSGPQGGGAFNEQFV.

This clonotype has at least ten counts. The chain has TRBV7-2 and TRBJ2-1; 8 nucleotides line up with TRBD1. The CDR3 runs to 14 residues. Trimming cost V 2 bases and J 6 bases; bases outside gene matches: 3. Germline CDR1 reads SGHTA; CDR2 reads FQGNSA. The CDR3 reads CASSLQGAGNEQFF. CDR3 nucleotides: TGTGCCAGCAGCTTACAGGGGGCTGGCAATGAGCAGTTCTTC.

The sample holds a few counts of this clonotype. J is TRBJ2-2 and V is TRBV29-1; 11 bases align to TRBD1. J gave up 7 bases and V 6 bases, and 7 bases lay outside the gene matches. The CDR3 runs 14 residues. Germline values: CDR1 SQVTM, CDR2 ANQGSEA. The CDR3 protein is CSVRTGGKNGELFF. CDR3 bases: TGCAGCGTGCGGACAGGGGGCAAAAACGGGGAGCTGTTTTTT.

The chain links TRBV5-1 to TRBJ1-2; D not certain. Germline CDR1 SGHRS, CDR2 YFSETQ. The CDR3 spans 14 residues. V was clipped by 4 bases and J by 1 base, with 11 bases between them. This CDR3 is CASSPSTLNYGYTF. CDR3 nucleotides: TGCGCCAGCAGCCCCTCCACCCTTAACTATGGCTACACCTTC.

This clonotype was seen at least ten times. The V gene is TRBV21-1, the J gene TRBJ2-3; the table calls TRBD1, which could not be checked here. TRBV21-1 is a pseudogene locus. This CDR3 has 11 residues. Here the CDR3 DNA reads TGTGCCAGCCGGTCCCAGGATACGCAGTATTTT. Protein sequence: CASRSQDTQYF.

This clonotype was counted many times. The chain recombines TRBV20-1 with TRBJ2-7; D gene ambiguous. The V gene's germline CDR1 is DFQATT and CDR2 SNEGSKA (reference sequence). The germline V and J ends were trimmed by 3 bases and 4 bases, with 10 bases remaining between them. This CDR3 has 12 residues. CDR3 residues: CSASPVGYEQYF. The CDR3, as DNA: TGCAGTGCTAGCCCCGTAGGATACGAGCAGTACTTC.

The J gene is TRBJ2-3, the V gene TRBV11-2; TRBD2 is a possible D gene (5 bases). Germline assignment: CDR1 SGHAT and CDR2 FQNNGV. This CDR3 region has 15 residues. The V and J ends lost 6 bases and 1 base respectively, with 14 bases between them. This chain's CDR3 is CASRPLGRGTDTQYF. The CDR3 DNA reads as TGTGCCAGCAGACCACTAGGAAGGGGCACAGATACGCAGTATTTT.

The V and J genes are TRBV12-3 or TRBV12-4 and TRBJ2-4; 7 bases are a match to TRBD2. V trimming: 2 bases; J trimming: 13 bases; junction bases outside the gene matches: 17. The CDR3 has 16 amino acids. The DNA for the CDR3 is TGTGCCAGCAGTTTAAGATACGGGGGGATCTACAATGAGCAGTACTTC. Amino acid sequence: CASSLRYGGIYNEQYF.

This clonotype came up many times. V gene TRBV18 combines with J gene TRBJ2-1; TRBD2 matches 9 bases. After removal of 3 bases from V and 4 bases from J, the junction contained 4 bases not matched to a gene. Germline V gene lookup returns CDR1 KGHSH and CDR2 LQKENI. This CDR3 has 15 residues. Written as DNA, the CDR3 is TGTGCCAGCTCACCGGCGGGAGGGCTTTACAATGAGCAGTTCTTC. This codes for CASSPAGGLYNEQFF.

This clonotype was counted many times. This chain joins TRBV12-3 or TRBV12-4 and TRBJ1-2, with D possibly matching TRBD1 (5 bases). This CDR3 comprises 13 residues. Trimming took 4 bases from V and 4 from J, leaving 10 bases between them. The CDR3 nucleotides read TGTGCCAGCAGTTCGGGACGGACCTATGGCTACACCTTC. Encoded protein: CASSSGRTYGYTF.

About this clonotype: This may arise from a read error, as a much more abundant clone is one base away. The chain carries TRBV24-1 and TRBJ2-7; 8 nucleotides line up with TRBD1. Judging by the DNA end, TRBJ2-1 fits better; the J call may be wrong. The CDR3 is made up of 17 amino acids. Germline V gene lookup returns CDR1 KGHDR and CDR2 SFDVKD. This chain's CDR3 is CATSDSRQGLQSYEQFF. As DNA, the CDR3 is TGTGCCACCAGTGATTCCCGACAGGGGTTACAGTCCTACGAGCAGTTCTTC.

The gene calls are TRBV3-1 and TRBJ2-5, with unresolved D. The end of the DNA fits TRBJ2-7 better, so the J call may be wrong. Per the germline V gene, CDR1 is LGHDT and CDR2 is YNNKEL (reference sequence). The CDR3 has 12 amino acids. In DNA, the CDR3 is TGTGCCAGCAGCGCCCGGGTTGACGAGCAGTACTTC. The encoded protein is CASSARVDEQYF.

The V gene is TRBV5-1, the J gene TRBJ1-4, with 7 bases matching TRBD1. V shed 3 bases and J 5 bases; nucleotides not matched to a gene: 4. The CDR3 runs to 14 residues. Germline CDR1 and CDR2: SGHRS and YFSETQ. This CDR3 reads CASSSGDRNEKLFF. CDR3 coding DNA: TGCGCCAGCAGCTCGGGGGACAGAAATGAAAAACTGTTTTTT.

This clonotype was recorded only once. The CDR3 nucleotides are TGTGCCAGCAGCGTACTAGACATCTACGAGCAGTACTTC. Translating gives CASSVLDIYEQYF. The chain couples TRBV11-1 to TRBJ2-7; D perhaps matches TRBD2 (5 bases). This CDR3 is 13 amino acids long. CDR1 and CDR2 from the germline V gene are SGHAT and FQDESV (reference sequence). With 5 bases removed from V and 3 bases from J, the gap between germline ends came to 11 bases.

The chain is built from TRBV12-3 or TRBV12-4 and TRBJ2-2; no reliable D call. Trimming removed 6 bases at V and 0 bases at J, with 8 bases between. The CDR3 is 14 residues long. CDR3 loop: CASRMRTNTGELFF. The CDR3 DNA reads TGTGCCAGCAGAATGCGGACGAACACCGGGGAGCTGTTTTTT.

This clonotype was counted ten times or more. The chain joins TRBV27 to TRBJ1-2; 7 bases match TRBD1. J was trimmed by 4 bases and V by 6 bases; bases with no gene match: 5. CDR3 length: 13 amino acids. CDR1 is MNHEY and CDR2 is SMNVEV in the germline V gene (reference sequence). CDR3 DNA: TGTGCCAGCAGACGGGACAGTAGCTATGGCTACACCTTC. It encodes CASRRDSSYGYTF.

The rearrangement uses TRBV5-1 and TRBJ1-1; D perhaps matches TRBD1 (5 bases). V was shortened by 3 bases and J by 4 bases, with 13 bases between the two germline ends. Germline V gene sequence: CDR1 SGHRS, CDR2 YFSETQ. This CDR3 has 14 residues. As DNA, the CDR3 is TGCGCCAGCAGCTCCTCAGGGAGGTGCACTGAAGCTTTCTTT. It translates to CASSSSGRCTEAFF.

This clonotype was detected only a few times. This chain links TRBV5-5 with TRBJ2-2; 12 bases fit TRBD2. This CDR3 region has 19 residues. Germline CDR1 and CDR2: SGHKS and YYEKEE (reference sequence). Trimming took 4 bases from V and 7 from J; bases not matched to a gene: 17. The CDR3 is CASSLILTTSGRKSGELFF. The DNA of the CDR3 is TGTGCCAGCAGCCTCATTCTCACCACTAGCGGGAGGAAGAGCGGGGAGCTGTTTTTT.

V is TRBV24-1 and J is TRBJ2-3; 8 positions agree with TRBD2. Germline loops: CDR1 KGHDR, CDR2 SFDVKD. V gave up 3 bases and J gave up 3 bases; unmatched junction bases: 7. The CDR3 contains 16 residues. The CDR3 nucleotides are TGTGCCACCAGTGATCTCGCGGGGGGATCGACAGATACGCAGTATTTT. The encoded protein is CATSDLAGGSTDTQYF.

The V and J genes are TRBV18 and TRBJ1-5, with TRBD1 matching 7 bases. Germline values: CDR1 KGHSH, CDR2 LQKENI. CDR3 length: 16 residues. V shed 6 bases and J 2 bases; nucleotides not matched to a gene: 10. The CDR3 reads CASSKEQGVGNQPQHF. The CDR3 nucleotides read TGTGCCAGCTCGAAGGAGCAGGGGGTAGGCAATCAGCCCCAGCATTTT. The full variable domain, its missing parts supplied by reference TRBV18 and TRBJ1-5, is NAGVMQNPRHLVRRRGQEARLRCSPMKGHSHVYWYRQLPEEGLKFMVYLQKENIIDESGMPKERFSAEFPKEGPSILRIQQVVRGDSAAYFCASSKEQGVGNQPQHFGDGTRLSIL.

This clonotype has more than one count but fewer than ten. The rearrangement uses TRBV20-1 and TRBJ2-1, with 13 positions matching TRBD2. Germline CDR1 DFQATT, CDR2 SNEGSKA (reference sequence). This CDR3 has 15 residues. With V trimmed by 4 bases and J by 10 bases, 10 bases remained unmatched. The CDR3: CSATFGLAGASEQFF. The CDR3 DNA reads TGCAGTGCTACATTCGGACTAGCGGGGGCCTCGGAGCAGTTCTTC.